This T cell receptor beta chain was documented in a study of T-cell reconstitution after alpha-beta-depleted transplantation in children. Trimming stripped 0 bases from V and 5 bases from J, with 25 bases between. Germline CDR1 LGHNA, CDR2 YSLEER. The length of the CDR3 is 20 residues. Using unique molecular identifiers, the investigators prepared the TCRbeta library. Each CDR3 protein gets one entry after TCRdb re-called the PCR reads with MiXCR. Of over 150,000 distinct CDR3 sequences in the sample, about 6.4% were seen once. The chain carries TRBV4-3 and TRBJ2-2, with D possibly TRBD2 on 6 matching bases. The source is a human donor who donated a stem cell graft to a child with Wiskott-Aldrich syndrome. This specimen was PBMCs from the stem cell graft donor, taken from the stem cell graft. The CDR3 is CASSQDVPPAAEGETGELFF. The DNA of the CDR3 is TGCGCCAGCAGCCAAGATGTCCCCCCCGCGGCGGAGGGAGAAACCGGGGAGCTGTTTTTT.